The present T cell receptor beta chain was sequenced within a study of Ad26.COV2.S vaccination and SARS-CoV-2 variants. The wider study: Donor got 5x10^10 or 1x10^11 viral particles of Ad26.COV2.S. Notes on the study in general: Similar non-spike TCR breadth was observed in recipients of vaccine and of placebo.

Profiled with immunoSEQ multiplex PCR; TCRdb holds only in-frame clones, not every one. This sample has about 480,000 clones, with approximately 90% found just once. A word on this clone: Its antigen is unknown.

The treatment was: roughly 18 received Ad26.COV2.S at low or high dose, single or two shots; five or six received placebo; per-sample allocation not given. After the first vaccine or placebo injection, samples were drawn on day 63. Germline CDR1 KGHDR, CDR2 SFDVKD. The V end was cut by 4 bases, the J end by 0 bases, with 8 bases between. CDR3 length: 14 amino acids. The genes are TRBV24-1 and TRBJ2-5, with D unresolved. This sample comprised peripheral blood, obtained in a trial of Ad26.COV2.S vaccine versus placebo. The TCR comes from a person between 18 and 65 years old who received the Ad26.COV2.S COVID-19 vaccine or a placebo. CDR3: CATSENGYQETQYF. The CDR3 DNA reads as TGTGCCACCAGTGAGAACGGTTACCAAGAGACCCAGTACTTC.